This TCR beta chain came from a study of identical twins. TCRdb analysed the 5' RACE reads with MiXCR anew, one entry per CDR3 protein. The sample carries 450,000 or so distinct CDR3 sequences, roughly a quarter recorded once. The same sample was also studied in work on T cells expressing NK-cell markers.

What was sequenced was CD4+ T cells sorted from blood. The sequence derives from a young woman in good health.

The CDR3 DNA sequence: TGTGCCAGCAGTTTACAGGGATTAGTCTATGGCTACACCTTC. It yields the protein CASSLQGLVYGYTF. The chain carries TRBV6-5 and TRBJ1-2; D perhaps matches TRBD1 (6 bases). Germline assignment: CDR1 MNHEY and CDR2 SVGAGI. This CDR3 spans 14 amino acids. The germline V and J ends were trimmed by 4 bases and 4 bases, with 13 bases remaining between them.